These 7 T cell receptor beta chains were sequenced from one sample in a study of human T cells and chemical hapten exposure. The sample's time point: pre-sensitization, week 0. Treatment here: therapeutic diphenylcyclopropenone sensitization with weekly scalp DPC. MiXCR, run by TCRdb on the RACE reads, gives a single entry per CDR3 protein. The sample lists tens of thousands of distinct CDR3 sequences, 14% occurring once. The starting material was whole blood, obtained in connection with sensitization to the hapten diphenylcyclopropenone (DPC). The origin of the receptors is a woman in her forties or fifties with alopecia areata. Some clones in this sample may be carry-over from other donors' samples.

In its sample, this clonotype was seen many times. The V gene is TRBV7-6, the J gene TRBJ2-7; 9 positions match TRBD2. The trim removed 4 bases at V and 1 base at J, leaving 5 bases unmatched. CDR3 size: 15 residues. CDR1 is SGHVS and CDR2 is FNYEAQ in the germline V gene. CDR3 protein: CASSSISGRSYEQYF. The CDR3 bases are TGTGCCAGCAGCTCCATTAGCGGGAGATCCTACGAGCAGTACTTC.

In this sample, this clonotype turned up a few times. The chain is built from TRBV6-2 or TRBV6-3 and TRBJ1-5; D possibly corresponds to TRBD1 (5 bases). Germline CDR1 and CDR2: MNHEY and SVGEGT. V was clipped by 2 bases and J by 0 bases, with 14 bases between them. The CDR3 has 17 residues. CDR3 loop: CASSYRTPGHSNQPQHF. CDR3 sequence (DNA): TGTGCCAGCAGTTACCGGACTCCAGGGCATAGCAATCAGCCCCAGCATTTT.

The V and J genes are TRBV7-2 and TRBJ2-2; 9 bases are shared with TRBD1. Germline V gives CDR1 SGHTA, CDR2 FQGNSA. This CDR3 has 16 residues. Trimming cost V 6 bases and J 5 bases; bases outside gene matches: 10. The DNA of the CDR3 is TGTGCCAGCAGTTGGGCGGGACAGGGTGTTACCGGGGAGCTGTTTTTT. Its protein product is CASSWAGQGVTGELFF.

This clonotype was observed once. The chain has TRBV29-1 and TRBJ1-1; D call uncertain. The CDR3 sequence is 11 residues long. Germline CDR1 is SQVTM and CDR2 is ANQGSEA. The germline V and J ends were trimmed by 3 bases and 4 bases, with 6 bases remaining between them. The CDR3 DNA sequence: TGCAGCGTTGAGACCGGCACTGAAGCTTTCTTT. It is translated as CSVETGTEAFF. The full variable domain, rest sourced from reference TRBV29-1 and TRBJ1-1, is SAVISQKPSRDICQRGTSLTIQCQVDSQVTMMFWYRQQPGQSLTLIATANQGSEATYESGFVIDKFPISRPNLTFSTLTVSNMSPEDSSIYLCSVETGTEAFFGQGTRLTVV.

The V call is TRBV12-3 or TRBV12-4, the J call TRBJ2-5; unclear D gene. CDR3 length: 14 residues. Deletions cut 5 bases from V and 4 bases from J, with 14 bases between. The CDR3: CASSRPRGVETQYF. CDR3 nucleotides: TGTGCCAGCAGTCGACCTAGAGGAGTAGAGACCCAGTACTTC.

The chain has TRBV20-1 and TRBJ1-1; no clear D. Germline CDR1 reads DFQATT; CDR2 reads SNEGSKA (reference sequence). V lost 6 bases, J lost 1 base, and 12 bases lay in between. CDR3 length: 13 amino acids. The CDR3 DNA reads TGCAGTGCCCAGAACCGGGCGAACACTGAAGCTTTCTTT. Translation: CSAQNRANTEAFF.

V gene TRBV6-2 or TRBV6-3 combines with J gene TRBJ2-1, with a weak D call TRBD2 (6 bases). V was cut by 6 bases and J by 3 bases, with 15 bases left in between. CDR3 length equals 15 residues. Germline loops: CDR1 MNHEY, CDR2 SVGEGT. CDR3 loop: CASSLPGLIYNEQFF. The CDR3, as DNA: TGTGCCAGCAGCCTCCCGGGACTCATCTACAATGAGCAGTTCTTC.